These T cell receptor beta chains were read from a single sample in a study of T cell responses to AZD1222 COVID-19 vaccine. The data were produced by immunoSEQ multiplex PCR, yet TCRdb's version contains in-frame clones alone and is incomplete. The sample lists 150,000 or so clones, about 91% occurring once. Sequencing was performed on peripheral blood, taken on day 0 of AZD1222 vaccination. These receptors all stem from an adult in good health. The CDR3 runs from the conserved cysteine through the conserved F or W. The D gene is left open where the match is weak. Size tells how often a clone was seen (once, few, many) or the class of an expanded clone, and some rows leave it out.

V gene	CDR3 length	clone size	J gene	D gene	CDR3 DNA	CDR3 protein
TRBV27	15	-	TRBJ2-1	TRBD2	TGTGCCAGCAGTCAGACTAGCTTTCAATTCAATGAGCAGTTCTTC	CASSQTSFQFNEQFF
TRBV27	12	-	TRBJ2-2	-	TGTGCCAGCAGTTTTGGCACCGGGGAGCTGTTTTTT	CASSFGTGELFF
TRBV6-5	12	-	TRBJ2-3	-	TGTGCCAGCAGCACACAGGGTGGTACGCAGTATTTT	CASSTQGGTQYF
TRBV3-1/TRBV3-2	14	-	TRBJ2-5	TRBD1	TGTGCCAGCAGGCGACAGGGGGCCCAAGAGACCCAGTACTTC	CASRRQGAQETQYF
TRBV9	16	-	TRBJ2-1	TRBD2	TGTGCCAGCAGCGCCGCTAGCGGGGGGTTCTACAATGAGCAGTTCTTC	CASSAASGGFYNEQFF
TRBV27	15	once	TRBJ1-6	TRBD1	TGTGCCAGCAGTCTGGACAGGGGATTGGGCTCACCCCTCCACTTT	CASSLDRGLGSPLHF
TRBV6-5	16	-	TRBJ1-1	TRBD1	TGTGCCAGCAGTTACGGCCGGGACAGGGGAAACACTGAAGCTTTCTTT	CASSYGRDRGNTEAFF
TRBV7-6	13	-	TRBJ2-7	-	TGTGCCAGCAGCTTAGCTGGTCCCTACGAGCAGTACTTC	CASSLAGPYEQYF
TRBV6-1	13	-	TRBJ1-2	-	TGTGCCAGCAGTGAAGCGTTGGCGGATGGCTACACCTTC	CASSEALADGYTF
TRBV10-3	15	-	TRBJ2-7	-	TGTGCCATCAGTGAAAGTCGGGGAGGCTCCTACGAGCAGTACTTC	CAISESRGGSYEQYF
TRBV7-9	15	-	TRBJ2-1	-	TGTGCCAGCAGCTCCGTCTGGGACTCCCGAAGGGAGCAGTTCTTC	CASSSVWDSRREQFF
TRBV5-1	16	-	TRBJ1-1	TRBD1	TGCGCCAGCAGCTTGTTGGACAGGGGGGCTATAGCGGAAGCTTTCTTT	CASSLLDRGAIAEAFF
TRBV7-3	16	-	TRBJ2-1	TRBD2	TGTGCCAGCAGGACCCCGGGACTAGCGGGACCAGGAGAGCAGTTCTTC	CASRTPGLAGPGEQFF
TRBV20-1	12	-	TRBJ1-1	-	TGCAGTGCTAGTACGGGGGAGGCTGAAGCTTTCTTT	CSASTGEAEAFF
TRBV5-4	13	once	TRBJ1-2	-	TGTGCCAGCAGCCTAAGGACAGACTATGGCTACACCTTC	CASSLRTDYGYTF
TRBV11-2	15	-	TRBJ1-1	-	TGTGCCAGCAGCTTAGATCGCGGGAAGAACACTGAAGCTTTCTTT	CASSLDRGKNTEAFF
TRBV12-3/TRBV12-4	13	-	TRBJ1-2	-	TGTGCCAGCAGTATCAGGGCTGACTATGGCTACACCTTC	CASSIRADYGYTF